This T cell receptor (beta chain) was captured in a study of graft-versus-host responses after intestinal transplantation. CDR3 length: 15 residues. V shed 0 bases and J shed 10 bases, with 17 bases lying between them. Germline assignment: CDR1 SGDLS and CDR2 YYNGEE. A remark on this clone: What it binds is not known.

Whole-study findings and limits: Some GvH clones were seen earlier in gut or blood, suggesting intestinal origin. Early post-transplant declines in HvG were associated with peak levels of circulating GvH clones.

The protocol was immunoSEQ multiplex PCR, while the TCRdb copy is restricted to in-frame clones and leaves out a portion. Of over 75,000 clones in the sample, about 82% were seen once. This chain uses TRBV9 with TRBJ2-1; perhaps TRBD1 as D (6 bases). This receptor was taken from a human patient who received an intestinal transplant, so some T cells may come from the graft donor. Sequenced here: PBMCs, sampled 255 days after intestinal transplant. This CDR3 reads CASSVEAPGDGEQFF. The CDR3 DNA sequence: TGTGCCAGCAGCGTAGAGGCTCCAGGGGATGGGGAGCAGTTCTTC.